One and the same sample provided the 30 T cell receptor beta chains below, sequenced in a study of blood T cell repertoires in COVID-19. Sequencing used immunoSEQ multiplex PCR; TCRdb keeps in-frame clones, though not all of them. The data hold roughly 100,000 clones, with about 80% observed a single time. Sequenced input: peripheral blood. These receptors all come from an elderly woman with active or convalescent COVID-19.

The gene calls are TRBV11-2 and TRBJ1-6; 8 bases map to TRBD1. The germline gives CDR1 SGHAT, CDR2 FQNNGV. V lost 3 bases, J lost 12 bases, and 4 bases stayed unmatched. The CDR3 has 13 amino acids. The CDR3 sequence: CASSFTGGEPLHF. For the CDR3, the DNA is TGTGCCAGCAGCTTCACAGGGGGAGAACCCCTCCACTTT.

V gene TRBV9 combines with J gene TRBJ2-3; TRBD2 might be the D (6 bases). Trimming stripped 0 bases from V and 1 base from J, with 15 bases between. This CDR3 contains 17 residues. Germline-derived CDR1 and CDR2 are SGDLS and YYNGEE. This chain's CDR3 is CASSVGASEGRTDTQYF. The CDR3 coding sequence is TGTGCCAGCAGCGTAGGGGCTAGCGAGGGCCGCACAGATACGCAGTATTTT. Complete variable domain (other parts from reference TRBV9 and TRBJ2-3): DSGVTQTPKHLITATGQRVTLRCSPRSGDLSVYWYQQSLDQGLQFLIQYYNGEERAKGNILERFSAQQFPDLHSELNLSSLELGDSALYFCASSVGASEGRTDTQYFGPGTRLTVL.

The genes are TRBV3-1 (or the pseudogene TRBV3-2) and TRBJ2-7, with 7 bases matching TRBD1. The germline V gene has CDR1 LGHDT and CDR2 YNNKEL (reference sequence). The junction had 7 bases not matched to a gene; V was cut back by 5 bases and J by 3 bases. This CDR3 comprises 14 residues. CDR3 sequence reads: CASSFGQDFYEQYF. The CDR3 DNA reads TGTGCCAGCAGCTTCGGACAGGACTTCTACGAGCAGTACTTC.

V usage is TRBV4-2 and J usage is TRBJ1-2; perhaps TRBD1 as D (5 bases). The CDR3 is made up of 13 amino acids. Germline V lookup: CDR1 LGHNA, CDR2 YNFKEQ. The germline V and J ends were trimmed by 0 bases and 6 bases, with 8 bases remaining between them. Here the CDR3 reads CASSQDPGNGYTF. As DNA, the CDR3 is TGTGCCAGCAGCCAAGATCCAGGGAATGGCTACACCTTC.

CDR3 nucleotide sequence: TGTGCCAGTAGTATACAGGGGGCCCTAGGGCCCCAGCATTTT. It encodes CASSIQGALGPQHF. The chain couples TRBV19 to TRBJ1-5, with 8 bases that match TRBD1. With 2 bases clipped from V and 9 bases from J, the junction kept 6 bases outside the gene matches. The CDR3 length is 14 residues. The V gene's germline CDR1 is LNHDA and CDR2 SQIVND (reference sequence).

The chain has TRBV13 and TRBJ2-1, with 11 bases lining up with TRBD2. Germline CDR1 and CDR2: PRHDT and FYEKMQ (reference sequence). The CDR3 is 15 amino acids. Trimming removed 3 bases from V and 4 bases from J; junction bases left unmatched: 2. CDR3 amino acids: CASSLGTSGYNEQFF. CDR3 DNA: TGTGCCAGCAGCTTGGGGACTAGCGGTTACAATGAGCAGTTCTTC.

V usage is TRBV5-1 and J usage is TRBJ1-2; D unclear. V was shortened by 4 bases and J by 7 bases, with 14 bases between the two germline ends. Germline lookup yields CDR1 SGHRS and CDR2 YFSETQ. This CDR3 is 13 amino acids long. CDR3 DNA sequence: TGCGCCAGCAGCGGGAGTACTCCCGCTGGCTACACCTTC. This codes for CASSGSTPAGYTF.

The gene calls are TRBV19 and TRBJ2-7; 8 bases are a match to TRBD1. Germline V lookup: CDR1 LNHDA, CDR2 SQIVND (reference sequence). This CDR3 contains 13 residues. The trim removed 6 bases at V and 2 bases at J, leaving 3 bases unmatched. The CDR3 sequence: CASRRTGTYEQYF. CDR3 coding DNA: TGTGCCAGTAGGAGGACAGGGACCTACGAGCAGTACTTC.

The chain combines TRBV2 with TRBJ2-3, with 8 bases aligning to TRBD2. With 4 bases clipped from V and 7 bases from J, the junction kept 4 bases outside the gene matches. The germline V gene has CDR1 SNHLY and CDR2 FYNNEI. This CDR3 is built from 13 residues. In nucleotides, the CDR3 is TGTGCCAGCAGTGCGACTAGCGTTTATACGCAGTATTTT. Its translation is CASSATSVYTQYF.

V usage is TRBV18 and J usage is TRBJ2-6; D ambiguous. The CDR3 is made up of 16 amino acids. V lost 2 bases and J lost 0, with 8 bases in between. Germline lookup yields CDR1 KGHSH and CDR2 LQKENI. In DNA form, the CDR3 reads TGTGCCAGCTCACCATCAGTATTCTCTGGGGCCAACGTCCTGACTTTC. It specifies CASSPSVFSGANVLTF.

In DNA, the CDR3 is TGTGCCAGCAGTTCTGACACCGGGACAGTAGACGAGACCCAGTACTTC. Its translation is CASSSDTGTVDETQYF. The chain has TRBV28 and TRBJ2-5; 7 nucleotides match TRBD1. CDR1 and CDR2 from the germline V gene are MDHEN and SYDVKM. The CDR3 contains 16 residues. Trimming removed 4 bases from V and 5 bases from J; junction bases left unmatched: 13.

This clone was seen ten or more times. CDR3 protein: CASSLGDGSYEQYF. The CDR3 DNA sequence: TGTGCCAGCAGCTTAGGTGACGGGTCCTACGAGCAGTACTTC. V gene TRBV7-9 combines with J gene TRBJ2-7; D gene unclear. The ends were cut back, 1 base at V and 1 base at J, with 8 bases in the middle. The CDR3 consists of 14 residues. Looked up from germline, CDR1 is SEHNR and CDR2 is FQNEAQ (reference sequence). The whole variable domain, filled in from reference TRBV7-9 and TRBJ2-7, reads DTGVSQNPRHKITKRGQNVTFRCDPISEHNRLYWYRQTLGQGPEFLTYFQNEAQLEKSRLLSDRFSAERPKGSFSTLEIQRTEQGDSAMYLCASSLGDGSYEQYFGPGTRLTVT.

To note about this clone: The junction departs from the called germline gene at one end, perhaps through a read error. For the CDR3, the DNA is TGTGCCAGCAATGAAGCTGGGACAGAGGGCTACACCTTC. Residues: CASNEAGTEGYTF. This chain uses TRBV6-1 with TRBJ1-2; 7 bases are a match to TRBD1. Germline V CDR1 and CDR2: MNHNS, SASEGT. The CDR3 has 13 amino acids.

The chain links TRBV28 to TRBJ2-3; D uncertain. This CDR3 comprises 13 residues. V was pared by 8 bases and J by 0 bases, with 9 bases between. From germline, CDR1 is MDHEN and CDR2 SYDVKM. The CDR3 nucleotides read TGTGCCAGCCAGACACCCAGCACAGATACGCAGTATTTT. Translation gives CASQTPSTDTQYF.

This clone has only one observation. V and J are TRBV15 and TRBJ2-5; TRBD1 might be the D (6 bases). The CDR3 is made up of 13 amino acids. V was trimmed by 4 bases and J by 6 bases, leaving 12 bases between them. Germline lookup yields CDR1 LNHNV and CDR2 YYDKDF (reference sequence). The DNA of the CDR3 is TGTGCCACCAGCATACCCGGGACAAAGACCCAGTACTTC. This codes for CATSIPGTKTQYF.

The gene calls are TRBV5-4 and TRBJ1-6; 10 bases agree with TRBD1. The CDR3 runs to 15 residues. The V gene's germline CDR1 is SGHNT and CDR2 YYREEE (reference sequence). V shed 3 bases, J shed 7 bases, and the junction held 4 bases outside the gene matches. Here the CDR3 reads CASSWVGQGNSPLHF. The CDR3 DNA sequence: TGTGCCAGCAGCTGGGTGGGACAGGGGAATTCACCCCTCCACTTT.

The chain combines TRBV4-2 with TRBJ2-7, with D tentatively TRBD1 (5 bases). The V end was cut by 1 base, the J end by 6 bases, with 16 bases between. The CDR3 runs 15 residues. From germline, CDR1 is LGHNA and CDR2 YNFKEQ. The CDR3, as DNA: TGTGCCAGCAGCCAAGCTTATGGCCAGGGTCGCGAGCAGTACTTC. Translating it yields CASSQAYGQGREQYF.

The CDR3 loop reads CASSQSGQGADYGYTF. The CDR3 nucleotides read TGTGCCAGCAGTCAAAGTGGACAGGGGGCGGACTATGGCTACACCTTC. The chain is built from TRBV27 and TRBJ1-2, with 11 bases that match TRBD1. Germline V gene lookup returns CDR1 MNHEY and CDR2 SMNVEV (reference sequence). The junction had 8 bases not matched to a gene; V was cut back by 5 bases and J by 3 bases. This CDR3 has 16 amino acids.

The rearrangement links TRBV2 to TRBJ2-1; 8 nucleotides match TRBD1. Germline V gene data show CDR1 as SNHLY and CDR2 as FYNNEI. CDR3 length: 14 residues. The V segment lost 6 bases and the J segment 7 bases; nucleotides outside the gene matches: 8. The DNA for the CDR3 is TGTGCCAGCAGCCTAAGGACAGGGCCTAATGAGCAGTTCTTC. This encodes CASSLRTGPNEQFF.

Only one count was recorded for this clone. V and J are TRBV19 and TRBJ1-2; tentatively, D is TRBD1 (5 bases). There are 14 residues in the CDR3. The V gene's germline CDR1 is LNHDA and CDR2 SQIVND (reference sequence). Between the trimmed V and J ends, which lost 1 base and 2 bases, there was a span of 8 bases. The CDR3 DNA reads TGTGCCAGTAGTATAGTCACAGGAAACTATGGCTACACCTTC. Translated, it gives CASSIVTGNYGYTF.

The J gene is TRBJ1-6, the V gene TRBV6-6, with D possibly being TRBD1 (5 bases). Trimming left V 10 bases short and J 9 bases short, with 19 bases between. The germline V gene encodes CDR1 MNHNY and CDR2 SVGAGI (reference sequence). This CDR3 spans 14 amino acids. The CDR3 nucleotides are TGTGCCACCGGGAGCCAGGGAGGGACTTCACCCCTCCACTTT. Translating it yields CATGSQGGTSPLHF.

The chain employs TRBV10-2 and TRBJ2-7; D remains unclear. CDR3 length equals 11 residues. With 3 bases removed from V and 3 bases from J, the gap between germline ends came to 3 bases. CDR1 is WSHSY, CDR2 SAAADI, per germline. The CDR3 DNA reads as TGCGCCAGCAGTGACAGCTACGAGCAGTACTTC. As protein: CASSDSYEQYF.

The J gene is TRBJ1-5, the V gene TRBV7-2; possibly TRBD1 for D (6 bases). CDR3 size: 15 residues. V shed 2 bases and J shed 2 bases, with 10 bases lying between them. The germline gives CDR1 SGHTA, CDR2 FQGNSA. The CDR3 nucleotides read TGTGCCAGCAGCTTATGGGCAGGGGGCAATCAGCCCCAGCATTTT. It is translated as CASSLWAGGNQPQHF.

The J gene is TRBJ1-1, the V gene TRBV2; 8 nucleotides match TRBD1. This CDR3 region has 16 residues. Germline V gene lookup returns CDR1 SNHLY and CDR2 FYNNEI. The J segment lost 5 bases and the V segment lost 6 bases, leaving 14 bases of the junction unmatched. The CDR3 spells CASSGTGGGLGTEAFF. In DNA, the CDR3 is TGTGCCAGCAGCGGTACAGGGGGTGGTCTTGGGACTGAAGCTTTCTTT.

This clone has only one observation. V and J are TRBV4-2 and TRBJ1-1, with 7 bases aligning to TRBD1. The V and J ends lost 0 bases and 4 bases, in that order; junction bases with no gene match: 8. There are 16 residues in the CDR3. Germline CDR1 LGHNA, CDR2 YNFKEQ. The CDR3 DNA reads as TGTGCCAGCAGCCAAGAGGGTACAGGGGTTGGCACTGAAGCTTTCTTT. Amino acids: CASSQEGTGVGTEAFF.

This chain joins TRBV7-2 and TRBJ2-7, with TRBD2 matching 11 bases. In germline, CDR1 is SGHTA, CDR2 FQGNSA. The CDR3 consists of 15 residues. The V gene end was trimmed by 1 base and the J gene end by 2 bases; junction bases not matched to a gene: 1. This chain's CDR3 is CASSLGSGGAYEQYF. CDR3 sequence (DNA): TGTGCCAGCAGCTTAGGTAGCGGGGGGGCCTACGAGCAGTACTTC.

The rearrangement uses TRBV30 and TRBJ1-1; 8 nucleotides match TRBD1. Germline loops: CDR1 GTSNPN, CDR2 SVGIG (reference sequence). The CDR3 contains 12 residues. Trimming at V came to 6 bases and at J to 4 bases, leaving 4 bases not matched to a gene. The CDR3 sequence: CACDRGGTEAFF. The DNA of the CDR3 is TGTGCCTGTGACAGGGGAGGCACTGAAGCTTTCTTT.

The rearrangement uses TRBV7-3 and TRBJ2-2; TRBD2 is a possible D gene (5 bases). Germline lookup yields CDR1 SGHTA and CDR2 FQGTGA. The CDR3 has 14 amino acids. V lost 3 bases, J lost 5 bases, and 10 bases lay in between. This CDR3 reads CASSFTSGTGELFF. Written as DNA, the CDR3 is TGTGCCAGCAGCTTTACGTCGGGAACCGGGGAGCTGTTTTTT.

The CDR3 DNA sequence: TGTGCCAGCAGTCCTCCGATCCTAGGACAGGGGTTGATGTACAATGAGCAGTTCTTC. Protein product: CASSPPILGQGLMYNEQFF. The chain combines TRBV27 with TRBJ2-1; TRBD1 agrees at 9 bases. Trimming took 5 bases from V and 4 from J; bases not matched to a gene: 18. The CDR3 length is 19 residues. From germline, CDR1 is MNHEY and CDR2 SMNVEV (reference sequence).

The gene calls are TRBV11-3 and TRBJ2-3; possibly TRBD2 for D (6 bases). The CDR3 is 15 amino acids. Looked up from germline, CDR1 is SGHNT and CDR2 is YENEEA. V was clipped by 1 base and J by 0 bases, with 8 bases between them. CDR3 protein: CASSLGGTSTDTQYF. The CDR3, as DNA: TGTGCCAGCAGCTTAGGAGGGACTAGCACAGATACGCAGTATTTT.